This T cell receptor (beta chain) was recovered during a study of cytomegalovirus exposure and HLA in healthy donors. Germline V gene lookup returns CDR1 SGHAT and CDR2 FQNNGV. The length of the CDR3 is 16 residues. With V trimmed by 1 base and J by 0 bases, 3 bases remained unmatched. It was with 60 Vbeta and 13 Jbeta primers that the PCR ran. Clones were sequenced by immunoSEQ multiplex PCR, and TCRdb holds only the in-frame ones, with some missing. The sample lists roughly 100,000 clones, more than 65% seen once, with approximately 8% in the top ten. Material for sequencing was PBMCs. The chain carries TRBV11-2 and TRBJ2-1; 7 bases line up with TRBD1. This receptor was taken from a man aged 40-55 years in good health and CMV-seropositive. CDR3 sequence: CASSLAQGSSYNEQFF. CDR3 DNA: TGTGCCAGCAGCTTAGCACAGGGGAGCTCCTACAATGAGCAGTTCTTC.